This T cell receptor (beta chain) originates from a study of T cell clonality in common variable immunodeficiency. Libraries were prepared by immunoSEQ multiplex PCR; TCRdb keeps only in-frame clonotypes and omits some of them. Altogether approximately 57,000 clones were found in the sample, and no singletons occur. Study-wide points: T cell subpopulation sequencing would be needed to explain CVID clonality.

The V gene's germline CDR1 is SGDLS and CDR2 YYNGEE. The CDR3 loop spans 15 amino acids. V shed 0 bases and J shed 4 bases, with 12 bases lying between them. This clone showed up many times. The antigen remains unidentified. The read finishes 3 residues shy of the CDR3 end, and the germline J gene is used to complete it. Both groups were predominantly of Caucasian heritage. What was sequenced was peripheral blood mononuclear cells. V usage is TRBV9 and J usage is TRBJ2-3, with D possibly TRBD2 on 5 matching bases. The receptor was derived from a person between 18 and 75 years old in good health. The CDR3 sequence is CASSVAGGLADTQYF. The CDR3 bases that were read are TGTGCCAGCAGCGTAGCAGGCGGGCTGGCAGATACG.